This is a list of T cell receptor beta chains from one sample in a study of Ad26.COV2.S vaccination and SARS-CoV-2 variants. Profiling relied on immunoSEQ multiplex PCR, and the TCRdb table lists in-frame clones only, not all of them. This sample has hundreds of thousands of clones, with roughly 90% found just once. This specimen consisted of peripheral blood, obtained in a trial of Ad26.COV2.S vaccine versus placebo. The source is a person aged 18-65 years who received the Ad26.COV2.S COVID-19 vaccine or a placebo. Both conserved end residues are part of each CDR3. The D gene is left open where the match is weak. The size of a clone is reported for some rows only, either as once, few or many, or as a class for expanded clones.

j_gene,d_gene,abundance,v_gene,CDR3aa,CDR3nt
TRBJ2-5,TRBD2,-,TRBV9,CASSRAGGRLETQYF,TGTGCCAGCAGCAGAGCGGGGGGGCGGCTGGAGACCCAGTACTTC
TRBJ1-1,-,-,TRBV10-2,CASSESVIPMAFF,TGCGCCAGCAGTGAGTCGGTAATACCCATGGCTTTCTTT
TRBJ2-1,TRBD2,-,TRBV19,CASRRLAGGDEQFF,TGTGCCAGTAGAAGACTAGCGGGAGGCGATGAGCAGTTCTTC
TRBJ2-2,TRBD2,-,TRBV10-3,CAHGAGATGELFF,TGTGCCCATGGGGCGGGAGCCACCGGGGAGCTGTTTTTT
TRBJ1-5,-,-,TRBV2,CASSDTQGNQPQHF,TGTGCCAGCAGTGACACGCAGGGCAATCAGCCCCAGCATTTT
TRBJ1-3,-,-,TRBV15,CATSRDWQVGNTIYF,TGTGCCACCAGCAGAGATTGGCAGGTTGGAAACACCATATATTTT
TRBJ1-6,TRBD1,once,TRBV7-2,CASSHGQGGNPPLHF,TGTGCCAGCAGCCATGGACAGGGCGGGAATCCACCCCTCCACTTT
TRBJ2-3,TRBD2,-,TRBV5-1,CASSPGTSGGRSTDTQYF,TGCGCCAGCAGCCCGGGGACTAGCGGGGGGCGGAGCACAGATACGCAGTATTTT
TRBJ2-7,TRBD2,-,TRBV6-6,CASTRSGITYEQYF,TGTGCCAGCACTCGTAGCGGGATAACCTACGAGCAGTACTTC
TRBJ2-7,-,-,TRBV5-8,CASSHRQGPYYEQYF,TGTGCCAGCAGCCACCGCCAGGGGCCATACTACGAGCAGTACTTC
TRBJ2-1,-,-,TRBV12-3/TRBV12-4,CASRAWGDNEQFF,TGTGCCAGCAGGGCCTGGGGGGACAATGAGCAGTTCTTC
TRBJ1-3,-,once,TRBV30,CAWRALGASSGNTIYF,TGTGCCTGGAGGGCACTGGGGGCTTCCTCTGGAAACACCATATATTTT
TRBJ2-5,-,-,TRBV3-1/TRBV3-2,CASSQGLQETQYF,TGTGCCAGCAGCCAAGGCCTTCAAGAGACCCAGTACTTC
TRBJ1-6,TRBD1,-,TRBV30,CAWAGTDNSPLHF,TGTGCCTGGGCGGGGACAGATAATTCACCCCTCCACTTT
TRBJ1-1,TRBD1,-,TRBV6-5,CASSYSPGQAFEAFF,TGTGCCAGCAGTTACTCCCCGGGACAGGCGTTCGAAGCTTTCTTT
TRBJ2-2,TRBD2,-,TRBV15,CATSRDLGGSGSVRTGELFF,TGTGCCACCAGCAGAGATCTGGGCGGTAGCGGGAGTGTTCGGACCGGGGAGCTGTTTTTT
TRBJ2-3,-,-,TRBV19,CASSISTVTDTQYF,TGTGCCAGTAGTATTTCGACAGTCACAGATACGCAGTATTTT
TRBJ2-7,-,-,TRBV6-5,CASSSGRNYEQYF,TGTGCCAGCAGTTCAGGGAGGAACTACGAGCAGTACTTC
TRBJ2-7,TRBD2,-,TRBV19,CASSPSGTSGAYEQYF,TGTGCCAGTAGTCCCTCCGGGACTAGCGGAGCCTACGAGCAGTACTTC
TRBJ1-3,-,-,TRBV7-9,CASSLIPNSGNTIYF,TGTGCCAGCAGCTTAATCCCTAACTCTGGAAACACCATATATTTT
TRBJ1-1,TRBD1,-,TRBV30,CAWSANRDRPQAFF,TGTGCCTGGAGTGCTAACCGGGACAGGCCTCAAGCTTTCTTT
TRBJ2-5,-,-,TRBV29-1,CSVDPAGGSAQYF,TGCAGCGTCGACCCCGCAGGGGGGTCGGCCCAGTACTTC
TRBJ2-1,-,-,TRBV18,CASSPPSSYNEQFF,TGTGCCAGCTCACCACCGAGCTCCTACAATGAGCAGTTCTTC
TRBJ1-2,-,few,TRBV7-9,CASSPEVGAGGNGYTF,TGTGCCAGCAGCCCCGAGGTGGGGGCAGGCGGTAATGGCTACACCTTC